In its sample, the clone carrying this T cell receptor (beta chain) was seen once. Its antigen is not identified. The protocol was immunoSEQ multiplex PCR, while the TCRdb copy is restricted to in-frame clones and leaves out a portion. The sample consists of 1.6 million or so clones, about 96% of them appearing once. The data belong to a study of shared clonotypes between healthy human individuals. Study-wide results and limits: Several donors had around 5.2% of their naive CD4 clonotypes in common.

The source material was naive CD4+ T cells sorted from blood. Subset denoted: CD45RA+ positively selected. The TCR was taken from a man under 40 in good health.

The CDR3 DNA follows: TGTGCCAGCAGCTTTCCTAGCAAGGATACGCAGTATTTT. This codes for CASSFPSKDTQYF. The chain combines TRBV7-2 with TRBJ2-3; D perhaps matches TRBD2 (5 bases). The CDR3 has 13 residues. Per germline, CDR1 SGHTA and CDR2 FQGNSA. Trimming cost V 3 bases and J 6 bases, with 10 bases left between them.